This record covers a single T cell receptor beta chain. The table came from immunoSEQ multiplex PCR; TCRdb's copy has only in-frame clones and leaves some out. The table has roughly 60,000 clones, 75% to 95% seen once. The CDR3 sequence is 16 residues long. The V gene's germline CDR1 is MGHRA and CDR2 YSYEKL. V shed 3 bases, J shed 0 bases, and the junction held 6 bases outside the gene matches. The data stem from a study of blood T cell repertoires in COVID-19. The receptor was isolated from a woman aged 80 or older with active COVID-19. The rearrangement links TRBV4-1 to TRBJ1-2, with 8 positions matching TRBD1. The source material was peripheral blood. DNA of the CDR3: TGCGCCAGCAGCCAGGGGCCGGACAGGGCTAACTATGGCTACACCTTC. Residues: CASSQGPDRANYGYTF.